This TCR beta chain was captured in a study of T cell responses to AZD1222 COVID-19 vaccine. The CDR3 is 17 residues long. Per the germline V gene, CDR1 is SEHNR and CDR2 is FQNEAQ (reference sequence). Trimming cost V 5 bases and J 5 bases, with 21 bases left between them. Repertoires were generated with immunoSEQ multiplex PCR, while TCRdb's copy carries only in-frame clones and drops some. The sample consists of about 150,000 clones, about 92% of them appearing once. This clonotype originated in an adult who received the AZD1222 COVID-19 vaccine. The chain has TRBV7-9 and TRBJ2-2, with D possibly called TRBD1 or TRBD2 (6 bases each). This specimen was peripheral blood, taken 28 days after the second AZD1222 dose. CDR3: CASSPFWRGDKTGELFF. CDR3 sequence (DNA): TGTGCCAGCAGCCCCTTCTGGAGGGGGGATAAAACCGGGGAGCTGTTTTTT.